Following are 14 T cell receptor beta chains from one sample sequenced in a study of T cell repertoires in cytomegalovirus infection. TCRdb re-called the reads through MiXCR, storing one row per CDR3 protein. The sample gives about 450,000 distinct CDR3 sequences, about a third of which show up once; roughly 15% is in the top ten. The sample taken for sequencing was PBMCs. The receptor set was obtained from a human donor in good health (CMV status not recorded). Some clones in this sample may be carry-over from other donors' samples.

For the CDR3, the DNA is TGTGCCAGCAGCGACGGACGGCGGCAGTTCTTC. This sequence encodes CASSDGRRQFF. The chain carries TRBV6-2 or TRBV6-3 and TRBJ2-1, with D unresolved. Trimming removed 6 bases at V and 12 bases at J, with 12 bases between. The CDR3 runs 11 residues. CDR1 is MNHEY and CDR2 is SVGEGT in the germline V gene.

The V gene is TRBV6-1, the J gene TRBJ1-3; D perhaps matches TRBD1 (6 bases). The V gene's germline CDR1 is MNHNS and CDR2 SASEGT. Trimming pared 3 bases from V and 4 bases from J, leaving 19 bases between. The CDR3 is made up of 17 amino acids. The CDR3 reads CASSEGRGYNSGNTIYF. CDR3 coding DNA: TGTGCCAGCAGTGAGGGCAGGGGTTATAATTCCGGAAACACCATATATTTT.

This sequence joins TRBV7-9 and TRBJ1-1; D is unresolved. V lost 5 bases, J lost 7 bases, and 17 bases lay in between. The CDR3 sequence is 14 residues long. Germline CDR1 SEHNR, CDR2 FQNEAQ (reference sequence). The CDR3 is CASSPPPGDIEAFF. The CDR3 DNA is TGTGCCAGCAGCCCCCCCCCCGGCGACATTGAAGCTTTCTTT. The variable domain in full, completed from reference TRBV7-9 and TRBJ1-1, reads DTGVSQNPRHKITKRGQNVTFRCDPISEHNRLYWYRQTLGQGPEFLTYFQNEAQLEKSRLLSDRFSAERPKGSFSTLEIQRTEQGDSAMYLCASSPPPGDIEAFFGQGTRLTVV.

This chain connects TRBV6-2 or TRBV6-3 to TRBJ2-7, with D maybe TRBD1 (5 bases). There are 12 residues in the CDR3. The germline V gene has CDR1 MNHEY and CDR2 SVGEGT. Trimming removed 10 bases from V and 6 bases from J, with 16 bases in between. The CDR3: CAISLRVGEQYF. In DNA form, the CDR3 reads TGTGCCATTTCCCTCAGGGTCGGCGAGCAGTACTTC.

This clonotype occurred a few times. CDR3 region: CASSQEDGSYEQYF. The CDR3 DNA reads as TGCGCCAGCAGTCAAGAGGACGGATCCTACGAGCAGTACTTC. This sequence joins TRBV23-1 and TRBJ2-7, with D uncertain. TRBV23-1 falls under the ORF class, with uncertain function. Trimming removed 2 bases at V and 1 base at J, with 9 bases between. This CDR3 contains 14 residues.

This clonotype was picked up many times. The chain recombines TRBV7-2 with TRBJ1-1; maybe TRBD1 (5 bases). The V and J ends lost 1 base and 5 bases respectively, with 11 bases between them. Germline values: CDR1 SGHTA, CDR2 FQGNSA. CDR3 size: 14 residues. CDR3 amino acids: CASSLVWGMTEAFF. CDR3 in DNA: TGTGCCAGCAGCTTAGTTTGGGGGATGACTGAAGCTTTCTTT.

V and J are TRBV6-6 and TRBJ2-4; D may be TRBD2 (8 bases). Trimming removed 9 bases at V and 1 base at J, with 28 bases between. The CDR3 runs to 19 residues. The V gene's germline CDR1 is MNHNY and CDR2 SVGAGI (reference sequence). As DNA, the CDR3 is TGTGCCAGTCAGGACGGGAGGGGGCTTTCGATTTTGGCCAAAAACATTCAGTACTTC. Encoded protein: CASQDGRGLSILAKNIQYF.

This clonotype was recorded many times. The V and J genes are TRBV7-6 and TRBJ2-5; 9 nucleotides align to TRBD1. Per germline, CDR1 SGHVS and CDR2 FNYEAQ. The CDR3 length is 15 residues. V shed 5 bases and J 2 bases; nucleotides not matched to a gene: 6. The chain's CDR3 is CASSQPGQGQETQYF. The CDR3 coding sequence is TGTGCCAGCAGCCAGCCGGGACAGGGACAAGAGACCCAGTACTTC.

The rearrangement uses TRBV12-3 or TRBV12-4 and TRBJ1-5, with 7 bases aligning to TRBD1. With V trimmed by 9 bases and J by 6 bases, 5 bases remained unmatched. The CDR3 consists of 12 residues. CDR3 coding DNA: TGTGCCAGTACAGGGGCGGGTCAGCCCCAGCATTTT. Its translation is CASTGAGQPQHF.

This clonotype was counted ten times or more. The chain has TRBV7-2 and TRBJ2-3; 9 nucleotides align to TRBD1. Germline assignment: CDR1 SGHTA and CDR2 FQGNSA. The length of the CDR3 is 17 residues. V trimming: 1 base; J trimming: 3 bases; junction bases outside the gene matches: 8. This CDR3 is CASSLEGWTGATDTQYF. CDR3 sequence (DNA): TGTGCCAGCAGCTTAGAAGGCTGGACAGGGGCGACAGATACGCAGTATTTT.

J is TRBJ1-5 and V is TRBV6-4, with 7 bases identical to TRBD1. CDR1 MRHNA and CDR2 SNTAGT come from the germline V gene. Trimming took 6 bases from V and 6 from J; bases not matched to a gene: 20. There are 18 residues in the CDR3. CDR3 DNA: TGTGCCAGCAGGGGAGCAGGGGGGGTCCAACCTAATTGTCAGCCCCAGCATTTT. Its protein product is CASRGAGGVQPNCQPQHF.

To note about this clonotype: An end of the junction does not agree with germline; a read error may underlie this. This chain uses TRBV5-5 with TRBJ2-3; 8 bases are a match to TRBD2. Per the germline V gene, CDR1 is SGHKS and CDR2 is YYEKEE (reference sequence). This CDR3 is 15 amino acids long. The CDR3 DNA follows: TGTGCCAGCAGCTCGGGGGGGCAGGGCACAGATACGCTGTATTTT. Translating it yields CASSSGGQGTDTLYF.

This chain connects TRBV15 to TRBJ1-1, with D possibly TRBD1 on 5 matching bases. This CDR3 has 13 amino acids. Trimming pared 1 base from V and 7 bases from J, leaving 10 bases between. Germline loops: CDR1 LNHNV, CDR2 YYDKDF (reference sequence). The CDR3 DNA is TGTGCCACCAGCAGAGTAAGGGGTGGTGAAGCTTTCTTT. Amino acids: CATSRVRGGEAFF.

This rearrangement joins TRBV6-5 to TRBJ1-6; the D gene is possibly TRBD1 (6 bases). Trimming stripped 0 bases from V and 6 bases from J, with 12 bases between. Germline CDR1 reads MNHEY; CDR2 reads SVGAGI. The CDR3 contains 16 residues. For the CDR3, the DNA is TGTGCCAGCAGTTACTCCCAGGGGATCGGTAATTCACCCCTCCACTTT. Translated: CASSYSQGIGNSPLHF.